This T cell receptor (beta chain) was recorded in a study of blood T cells in healthy people across ages. The V gene end was trimmed by 5 bases and the J gene end by 4 bases; junction bases not matched to a gene: 10. The germline V gene encodes CDR1 MDHEN and CDR2 SYDVKM. This CDR3 has 15 residues. For the second PCR, which ran for about 7 to 11 cycles, a sample-barcoded 5' primer and a J-beta primer mix were used. TCRdb itself ran the 5' RACE reads through MiXCR, one entry per CDR3 protein. The sample comprises just over 800,000 distinct CDR3 sequences, approximately 65% of which are singletons, and 28% rests with the top ten.

The sequenced sample was blood. The rearrangement uses TRBV28 and TRBJ2-7; 8 nucleotides line up with TRBD2. This clonotype originated in a man aged 30 to 39 in good health. The CDR3 bases are TGTGCCAGCAGTACCGGGACTAGTGGTTTTTACGAGCAGTACTTC. This gives the protein CASSTGTSGFYEQYF.